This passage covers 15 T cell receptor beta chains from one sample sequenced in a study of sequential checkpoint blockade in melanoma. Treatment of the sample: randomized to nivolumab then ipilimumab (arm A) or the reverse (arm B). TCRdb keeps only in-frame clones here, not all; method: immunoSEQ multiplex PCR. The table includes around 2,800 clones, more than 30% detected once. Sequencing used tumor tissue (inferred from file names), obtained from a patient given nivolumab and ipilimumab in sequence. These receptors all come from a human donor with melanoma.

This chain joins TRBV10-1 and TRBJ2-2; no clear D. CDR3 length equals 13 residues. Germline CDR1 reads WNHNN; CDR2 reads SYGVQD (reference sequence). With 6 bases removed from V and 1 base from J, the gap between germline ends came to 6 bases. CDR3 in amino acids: CASSSRNTGELFF. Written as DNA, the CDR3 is TGCGCCAGCAGCTCTAGGAACACCGGGGAGCTGTTTTTT.

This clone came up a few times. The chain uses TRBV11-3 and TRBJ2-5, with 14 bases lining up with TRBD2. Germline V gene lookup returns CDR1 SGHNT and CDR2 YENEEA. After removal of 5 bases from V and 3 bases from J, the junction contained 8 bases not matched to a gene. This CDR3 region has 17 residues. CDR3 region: CASSHAGTSGSEETQYF. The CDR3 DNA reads TGTGCCAGCAGCCACGCGGGGACTAGCGGGAGCGAAGAGACCCAGTACTTC.

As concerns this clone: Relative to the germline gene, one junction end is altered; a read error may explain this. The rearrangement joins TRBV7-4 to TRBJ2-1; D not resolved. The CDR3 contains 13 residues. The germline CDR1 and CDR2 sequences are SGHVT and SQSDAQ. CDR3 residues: CASSLASHNEQFF. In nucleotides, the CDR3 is TGTGCTAGCAGCTTAGCATCACACAATGAGCAGTTCTTC.

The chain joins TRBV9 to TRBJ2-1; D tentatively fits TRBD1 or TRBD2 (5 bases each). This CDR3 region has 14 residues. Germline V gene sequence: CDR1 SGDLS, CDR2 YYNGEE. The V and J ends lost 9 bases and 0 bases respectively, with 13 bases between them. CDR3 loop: CATGTGSSYNEQFF. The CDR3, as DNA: TGTGCCACCGGGACGGGCAGCTCCTACAATGAGCAGTTCTTC.

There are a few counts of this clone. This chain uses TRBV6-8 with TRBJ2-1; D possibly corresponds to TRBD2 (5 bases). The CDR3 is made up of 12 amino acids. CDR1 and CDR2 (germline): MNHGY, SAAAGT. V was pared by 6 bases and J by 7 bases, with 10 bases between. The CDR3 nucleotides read TGTGCCAGCAGGACGAGCGGAAATGAGCAGTTCTTC. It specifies CASRTSGNEQFF.

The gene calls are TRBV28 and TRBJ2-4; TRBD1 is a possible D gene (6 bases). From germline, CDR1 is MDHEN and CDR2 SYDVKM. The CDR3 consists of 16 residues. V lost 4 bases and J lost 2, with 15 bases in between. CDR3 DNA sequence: TGTGCCAGCAGTTCACAGGGCGGTAGAACCAAAAACATTCAGTACTTC. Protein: CASSSQGGRTKNIQYF.

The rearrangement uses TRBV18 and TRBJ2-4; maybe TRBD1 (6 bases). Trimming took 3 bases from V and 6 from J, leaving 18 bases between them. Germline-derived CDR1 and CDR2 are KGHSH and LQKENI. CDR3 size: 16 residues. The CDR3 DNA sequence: TGTGCCAGCTCACCGTATACAGGGCCGCCGGGAAACATTCAGTACTTC. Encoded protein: CASSPYTGPPGNIQYF.

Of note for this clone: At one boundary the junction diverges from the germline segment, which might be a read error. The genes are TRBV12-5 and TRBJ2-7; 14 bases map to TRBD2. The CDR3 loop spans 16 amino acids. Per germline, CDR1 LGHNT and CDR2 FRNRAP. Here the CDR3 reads CASGAGTSGRLSINHF. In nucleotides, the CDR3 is TGTGCTAGTGGAGCCGGGACTAGCGGGAGATTGAGTATTAACCACTTC.

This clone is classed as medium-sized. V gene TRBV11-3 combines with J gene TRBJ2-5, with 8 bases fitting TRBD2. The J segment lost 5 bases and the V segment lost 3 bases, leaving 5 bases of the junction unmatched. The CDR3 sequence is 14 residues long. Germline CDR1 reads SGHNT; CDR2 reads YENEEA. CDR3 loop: CASSFQPGGETQYF. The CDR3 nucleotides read TGTGCCAGCAGCTTCCAACCGGGAGGGGAGACCCAGTACTTC.

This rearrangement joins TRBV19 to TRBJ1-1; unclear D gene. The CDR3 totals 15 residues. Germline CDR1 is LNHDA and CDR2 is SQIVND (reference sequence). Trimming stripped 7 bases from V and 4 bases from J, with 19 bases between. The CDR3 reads CASITARGSGTEAFF. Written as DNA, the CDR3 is TGTGCCAGTATCACCGCCCGCGGGTCGGGCACTGAAGCTTTCTTT. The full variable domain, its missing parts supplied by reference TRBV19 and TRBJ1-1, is DGGITQSPKYLFRKEGQNVTLSCEQNLNHDAMYWYRQDPGQGLRLIYYSQIVNDFQKGDIAEGYSVSREKKESFPLTVTSAQKNPTAFYLCASITARGSGTEAFFGQGTRLTVV.

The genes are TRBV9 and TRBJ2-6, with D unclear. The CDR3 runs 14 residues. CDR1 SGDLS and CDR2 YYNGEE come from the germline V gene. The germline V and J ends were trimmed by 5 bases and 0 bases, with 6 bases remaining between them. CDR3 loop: CASSGYSGANVLTF. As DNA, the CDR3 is TGTGCCAGCAGTGGCTACTCTGGGGCCAACGTCCTGACTTTC.

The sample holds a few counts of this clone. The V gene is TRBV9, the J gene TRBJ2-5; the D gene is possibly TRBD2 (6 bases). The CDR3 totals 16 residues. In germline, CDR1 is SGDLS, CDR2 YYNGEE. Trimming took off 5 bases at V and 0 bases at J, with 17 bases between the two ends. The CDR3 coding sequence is TGTGCCAGCAGTGGAACTAGCCACCTATACCAAGAGACCCAGTACTTC. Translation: CASSGTSHLYQETQYF.

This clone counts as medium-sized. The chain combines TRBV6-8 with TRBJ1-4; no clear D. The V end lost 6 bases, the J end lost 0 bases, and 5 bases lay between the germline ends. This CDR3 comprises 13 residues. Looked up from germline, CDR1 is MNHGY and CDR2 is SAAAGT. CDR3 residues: CASRPATNEKLFF. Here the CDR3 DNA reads TGTGCCAGCAGACCCGCAACTAATGAAAAACTGTTTTTT.

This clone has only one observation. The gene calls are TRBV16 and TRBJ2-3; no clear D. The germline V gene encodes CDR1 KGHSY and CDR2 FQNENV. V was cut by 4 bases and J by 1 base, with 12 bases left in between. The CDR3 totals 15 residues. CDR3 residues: CASSRTQWGTDTQYF. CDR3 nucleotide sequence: TGTGCCAGCAGCCGGACCCAGTGGGGCACAGATACGCAGTATTTT.

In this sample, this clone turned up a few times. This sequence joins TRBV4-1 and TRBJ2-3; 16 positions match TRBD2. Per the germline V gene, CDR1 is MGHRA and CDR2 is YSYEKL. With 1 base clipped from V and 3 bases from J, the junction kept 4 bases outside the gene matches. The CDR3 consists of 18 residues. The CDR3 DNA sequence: TGCGCCAGCAGCCAAGCAGGGGGACTAGCGGGAGGGACAGATACGCAGTATTTT. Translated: CASSQAGGLAGGTDTQYF.